What follows describes a single TCR beta chain. No antigen is known for it. One base away there is no much larger clone; base qualities are not given. The same CDR3 is also encoded by other DNA sequences in this sample. V and J are truncated by 2 bases and 1 base respectively, leaving an intervening sequence of 11 bases. CDR1 is given as SGHTA and CDR2 as FQGTGA, both from the germline V gene. The CDR3 contains 15 residues, cysteine and phenylalanine counted. Solely the CDR3 DNA is kept, with 45 bases framed from the first base. The cohort was made up of several hundred healthy bone marrow donors. Cohort members were all nominally healthy when sampled, although unrecorded immune exposures were likely present. The donor was CMV seronegative and belonged to the group of 352 seronegative cohort members. Every donor gave a peripheral blood sample, and the peripheral blood mononuclear cells from that sample were used for TCR beta sequencing. The Qiagen DNeasy Blood Extraction Kit was used to extract genomic DNA from the blood cell samples.

The data stem from a study of cytomegalovirus exposure and HLA in healthy donors (dated by TCRdb to 2017 to 2019). For context, the study as a whole: According to an earlier analysis of several hundred of the donors, some 180 million T cells yielded 95 million to 140 million unique TCR beta sequences and around 280 Gb of sequence data. An early release that covered some 640 HLA-typed donors contained approximately 300 gigabases of sequencing data and around 85 million unique TCR sequences. Among the roughly 380 genotyped donors, 81% belonged to the genetic ancestry cluster associated with self-reported Caucasian donors. The aim of the study was to test whether cataloging public T cell receptors could identify signatures of past pathogen exposure. The T cell repertoires of 670 or so subjects were profiled by immunosequencing and related to cytomegalovirus serostatus. In addition to the first cohort of 666 subjects, a separate validation cohort of 130 or so different subjects was used. The study combined high-throughput TCR immunosequencing, statistical association of individual TCRs with disease status, and machine learning to predict cytomegalovirus infection status. To study patterns of TCR occurrence, a later analysis re-analyzed previously published TCR beta repertoires from 666 donors and added high-resolution HLA genotyping. Rather than drawing on any new phenotypic data, the later analysis identified candidate immune exposures from TCR beta sequences and the way those sequences occurred across donors. In an earlier analysis of 587 of the donors, high-throughput TCR beta sequencing was used to judge whether each TCR beta V gene segment behaved as functional or pseudogenic. Donor age, sex, ethnicity and CMV serostatus were compiled together with the repertoire data. A later genetic analysis took genome-wide SNP genotypes for about 65% of the 666 donors and used that subset as a discovery cohort. All discovery cohort repertoires had been generated using a single sequencing platform. Both class I and class II loci were covered by HLA typing, at four-digit resolution. Typing coverage varied by locus: roughly 620-640 donors for A, B, C, DRB1 and DQB1; more than 500 for DQA1; about 600 for DPA1; around 490 for DPB1. Because of strong linkage in the cohort, roughly five DR-DQ haplotypes were treated as single units for association and clustering. Among around 400 genotyped donors of the cohort, an average of approximately 240,000 unique TCR beta nucleotide sequences were sequenced per donor, approximately 20% of them non-productive.

Libraries were constructed by the immunoSEQ multiplex PCR assay. For the multiplex PCR, a mixture combining 60 forward primers for TCR Vbeta segments and 13 reverse primers for TCR Jbeta segments was used. The CDR3 region of rearranged TCR beta genes was amplified from genomic DNA with a multiplex PCR assay. The amplified TCR beta libraries were sequenced on the Illumina HiSeq System as 87-base-pair reads. The original pipeline was this. A later analysis tallied roughly 76 million unique TCR beta chains across the 700 or so repertoires, and about 12 million of those chains were shared by two or more donors. Raw reads were error-corrected and collapsed into unique sequences with a nearest-neighbor algorithm that merged closely related sequences to remove PCR and sequencing errors. Alignment of CDR3 sequences to IMGT reference sequences was used to assign V, D and J gene segments. For a sequence to be retained, a match of at least six nucleotides was required to both a V gene segment and a J gene segment. A rearrangement counted as productive if the CDR3 had no stop codons and remained in frame with V and J, and every other rearrangement counted as non-productive. Following IMGT convention, CDR3 was defined as the stretch from the second conserved V-encoded cysteine to the conserved J-encoded phenylalanine. The earlier analysis of some 540 of the donors excluded any sequence lacking an unambiguous match to a single V gene segment. In an earlier analysis of 587 of the donors, V segments were called functional above 56.7% productive rearrangements and were called segregating when the between-donor standard deviation exceeded 5%. A statistical classification framework was built for diagnosing cytomegalovirus status from the catalog of TCR beta chain sequences. V and J gene assignment, in a later analysis, came from comparing TCR nucleotide sequences with IMGT/GENE-DB human TR gene sequences. Using the TCRdist pipeline, a later analysis assigned CDR3 sequences along with most-parsimonious VDJ recombination scenarios. A later analysis defined each TCR beta chain by its CDR3 amino acid sequence plus V-gene family, and excluded reads lacking a unique V-gene family. As a way to deal with suspected cross-contamination and a sequencing artifact, a later analysis dropped 640 or so nucleotide sequences that were highly shared and had low generation probability. In a later analysis, a clonal expansion index was calculated for each public chain from normalized within-repertoire ranks of inferred template counts. Generation probabilities in a later analysis came from a VDJ recombination model fitted to out-of-frame rearrangements, and those results were checked against IGoR. In a later analysis, hypergeometric tests were used to score TCR-TCR, TCR-HLA and TCR-CMV co-occurrence, with a repertoire-size bias correction applied to TCR pairs. To estimate false discovery rates, a later analysis permuted the HLA or CMV assignments 20 times. In a later analysis, co-occurring TCRs were grouped with DBSCAN, and TCRdist sequence similarity was added when clustering was performed within HLA-allele-positive subsets. For co-occurrence clustering, repertoires with fewer than 30,000 or more than 120,000 public chains were excluded, along with four or five repertoires with anomalous nucleotide sharing. As stored in TCRdb, this immuneACCESS dataset retains in-frame rearrangements with V and J assigned. A fraction of the clones does not appear; measured against another copy, unresolved V genes explain less than half of the discrepancy, and the remainder lacks a known reason. The DNA was the basis for D and trimming; V, J and clone size are from that table. The sample records approximately 130,000 clones, around 76% of which are singletons. The ten top clones hold about 1.7% of the sample.

Results the study describes overall, beyond this receptor: A cluster of highly shared sequence variants was judged likely to be a technical artifact of the sequencing pipeline. In an earlier analysis of 587 of the donors, most TCR beta V segments were observed in productive rearrangements about 90% or about 30% of the time, broadly matching IMGT annotations. A later analysis found that most CMV-associated TCR beta chains appeared HLA-restricted, with HLA associations seemingly driven largely by CMV exposure. Several of the top co-occurrence clusters appeared to be linked to parvovirus B19, influenza, CMV and Epstein-Barr virus, according to a later analysis. A later genetic analysis reported fewer N-insertions in productive TCRs among donors in an Asian-associated ancestry cluster than the roughly 700-donor mean. Specific HLA alleles were associated with more than 15,000 TCR beta sequences at a false discovery rate of 0.05 in a later analysis. The classifier was reported to diagnose cytomegalovirus status with high specificity and sensitivity in both the original cohort and the validation cohort. Some IMGT-functional V segments, including TRBV6-2 and TRBV6-3, could not be told apart with the 87-base-pair reads, so those segments were excluded. It was suggested by the authors that the approach could potentially be generalized to other disease states and immunological phenotypes. A later analysis found that TCR association rates varied across HLA loci, with DRB1 alleles showing the most associated TCRs and HLA-C alleles the fewest. In this cohort, only TCR beta chains were sequenced, and detectable features were limited by the absence of alpha or paired-chain data. Three of the identified cytomegalovirus-associated TCR beta chains were confirmed in vitro to be specific for cytomegalovirus antigens. Across donors, most TCR sequences were observed very rarely, whereas some public TCRs were present in many individuals. Roughly uniform sequencing depth across donors was assumed in presence/absence analyses, although this assumption may not hold. When HLA alleles, especially DR and DQ, strongly co-occurred, TCR associations were difficult to assign to individual alleles. The study listed 150 to 200 TCR beta chains as associated with cytomegalovirus. In a later genetic analysis, a missense DCLRE1C variant was associated with V-gene and J-gene trimming of TCR beta chains, and the association was replicated in an independent cohort. A further reported finding was that TCR beta sequences accurately predicted the HLA-A and HLA-B alleles for most subjects in the first cohort. Correlated functional status among segregating V segments might reflect linkage disequilibrium, but an unknown experimental factor could not be ruled out. Because counts were too low, roughly 18 rarely observed V segments, including chromosome 9 orphons, were left out of the earlier analysis of approximately 500 of the donors. Compared with equally common non-associated chains, HLA-associated TCR beta chains in a later analysis were more clonally expanded and had lower generation probabilities. The only immune exposure information available for the cohort was CMV serostatus. Because HLA typing was missing for some donors at each locus, association tests included only the typed subset.

The sequence derives from a woman in her forties or fifties in good health and CMV-seronegative. The chain was built from TRBV7-3 and TRBJ1-1, with the D gene not clear enough to name. Sample: PBMCs. Here is the DNA: TGTGCCAGCAGCTTAGGGCCCGCGGGGAACACTGAAGCTTTCTTT. Its protein reads: CASSLGPAGNTEAFF.